This T cell receptor (beta chain) was obtained from a study of response to subunit inactivated influenza vaccine. TCRdb used MiXCR to reprocess the RT-PCR reads, holding one entry per CDR3 protein. The profile shows roughly 650,000 distinct CDR3 sequences, around 15% of them singletons. Study-level findings and limits: Authors proposed each seasonal influenza vaccination draws in few new T cells.

Germline V gene lookup returns CDR1 MNHEY and CDR2 SVGEGT. V dropped 5 bases and J dropped 2; count of bases not matched to a gene: 7. This CDR3 is built from 16 residues. A note on this clonotype: Its antigen is as yet unknown.

This TCR was recovered from a man aged 50 to 60 who received an inactivated influenza vaccine. V is TRBV6-2 or TRBV6-3 and J is TRBJ1-5, with 9 bases aligning to TRBD1. Sequencing used PBMCs from blood, obtained less than 15 days before vaccination. Here the CDR3 DNA reads TGTGCCAGCAGTACGGACAGGGGAGGTGGCAATCAGCCCCAGCATTTT. Protein: CASSTDRGGGNQPQHF.